The clone carrying this T cell receptor beta chain occurred a few times. The sample is drawn from a study of blood T cell repertoires in COVID-19. Study overall: Acute and convalescent COVID-19 samples came from the United States, Italy and Spain. In each case, the material was cDNA or gDNA derived from T cells, B-cell-depleted T cells, or PBMCs.

With 3 bases clipped from V and 12 bases from J, the junction kept 4 bases outside the gene matches. Germline CDR1 reads GTSNPN; CDR2 reads SVGIG (reference sequence). This CDR3 has 11 amino acids. Per the original data handling: Estimated nucleated cell counts came from reference gene primer amplification. TCRdb's table, derived via immunoSEQ multiplex PCR, lists solely in-frame clones and lacks some. For V, J and clone size, that table is used; D and trimming come from the DNA. The sample has about 21,000 clones; around 80% are singletons. The receptor was derived from a man older than 75 with active or convalescent COVID-19. Sequenced sample: peripheral blood. This chain uses TRBV30 with TRBJ1-2; TRBD1 aligns across 10 bases. CDR3 region: CAWRGTGAHTF. The CDR3 nucleotides read TGTGCCTGGAGAGGGACAGGGGCCCACACCTTC.